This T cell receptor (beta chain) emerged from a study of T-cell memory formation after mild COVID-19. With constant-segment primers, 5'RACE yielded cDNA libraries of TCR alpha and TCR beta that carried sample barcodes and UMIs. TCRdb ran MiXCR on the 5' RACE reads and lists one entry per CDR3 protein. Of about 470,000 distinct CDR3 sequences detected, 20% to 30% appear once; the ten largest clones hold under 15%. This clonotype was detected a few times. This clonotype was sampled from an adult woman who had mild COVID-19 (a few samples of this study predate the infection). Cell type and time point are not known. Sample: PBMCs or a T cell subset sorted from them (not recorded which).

The CDR3 nucleotides read TGTGCCAGCAGCTTGGCACTAGCGGGAGCATGGGAGCAGTTCTTC. Translation gives CASSLALAGAWEQFF. This chain joins TRBV5-6 and TRBJ2-1; 11 bases fit TRBD2. This CDR3 is built from 15 residues. In germline, CDR1 is SGHDT, CDR2 YYEEEE. V dropped 0 bases and J dropped 10; count of bases not matched to a gene: 6.